This TCR beta chain was captured by sequencing in a study of CD8+ T cells in alopecia areata. Following extraction, RNA underwent reverse transcription to cDNA, which served as the sequencing template. Some clones are missing from TCRdb's copy, which holds only in-frame ones; the method was immunoSEQ multiplex PCR. The data show 95,000 to 150,000 clones, 53% seen once. As for treatment: oral pan-JAK inhibitor, 5-10 mg twice daily. Trimming pared 1 base from V and 1 base from J, leaving 8 bases between. This CDR3 contains 13 residues. Germline assignment: CDR1 SQVTM and CDR2 ANQGSEA. A note on this clone: Its antigen is currently unknown.

Whole-study results and caveats: How baseline CD8+ expansion relates to response remains uncertain (there was one nonresponder). Scalp clonality and expanded CD8+ clones among the top 100 showed significant decreases with tofacitinib. In lesional scalp, particularly from alopecia totalis/universalis, clonality was higher than in normal scalp.

This TCR was recovered from a human donor with alopecia areata. The gene calls are TRBV29-1 and TRBJ2-7; D perhaps matches TRBD2 (5 bases). This material consisted of CD4+ T cells sorted from blood, taken at week 4, from a patient treated with tofacitinib. This CDR3 is CSVEGAESYEQYF. CDR3 DNA: TGCAGCGTTGAAGGAGCGGAGTCCTACGAGCAGTACTTC.